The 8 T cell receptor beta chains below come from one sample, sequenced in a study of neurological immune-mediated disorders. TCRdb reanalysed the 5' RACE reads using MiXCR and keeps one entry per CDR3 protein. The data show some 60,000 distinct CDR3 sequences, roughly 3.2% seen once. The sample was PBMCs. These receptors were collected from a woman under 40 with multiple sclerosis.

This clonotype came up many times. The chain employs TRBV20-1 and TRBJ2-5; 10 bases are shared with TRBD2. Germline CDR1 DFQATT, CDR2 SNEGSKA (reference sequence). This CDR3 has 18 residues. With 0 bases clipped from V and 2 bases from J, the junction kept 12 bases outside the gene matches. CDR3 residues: CSARDRLAGGNRQETQYF. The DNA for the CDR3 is TGCAGTGCTAGAGATCGGTTAGCGGGAGGTAATCGGCAAGAGACCCAGTACTTC.

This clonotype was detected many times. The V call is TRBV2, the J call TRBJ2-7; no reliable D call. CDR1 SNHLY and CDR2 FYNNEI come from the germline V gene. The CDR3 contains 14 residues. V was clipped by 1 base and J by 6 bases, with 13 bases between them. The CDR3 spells CASSEDLGSAEQYF. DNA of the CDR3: TGTGCCAGCAGTGAAGATCTCGGTTCGGCCGAGCAGTACTTC. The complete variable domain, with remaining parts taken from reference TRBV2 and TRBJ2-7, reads EPEVTQTPSHQVTQMGQEVILRCVPISNHLYFYWYRQILGQKVEFLVSFYNNEISEKSEIFDDQFSVERPDGSNFTLKIRSTKLEDSAMYFCASSEDLGSAEQYFGPGTRLTVT.

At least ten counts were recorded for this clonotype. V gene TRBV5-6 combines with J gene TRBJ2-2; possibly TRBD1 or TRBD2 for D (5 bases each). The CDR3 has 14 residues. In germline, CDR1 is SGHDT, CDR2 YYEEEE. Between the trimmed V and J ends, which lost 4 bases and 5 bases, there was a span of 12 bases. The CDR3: CASSPTRGTGELFF. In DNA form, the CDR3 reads TGTGCCAGCAGCCCAACGAGGGGTACCGGGGAGCTGTTTTTT. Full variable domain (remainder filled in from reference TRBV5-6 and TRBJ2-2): DAGVTQSPTHLIKTRGQQVTLRCSPKSGHDTVSWYQQALGQGPQFIFQYYEEEERQRGNFPDRFSGHQFPNYSSELNVNALLLGDSALYLCASSPTRGTGELFFGEGSRLTVL.

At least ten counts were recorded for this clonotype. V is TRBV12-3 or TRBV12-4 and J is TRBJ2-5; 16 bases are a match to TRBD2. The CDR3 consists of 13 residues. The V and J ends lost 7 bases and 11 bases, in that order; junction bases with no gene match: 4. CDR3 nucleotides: TGTGCCAGCAATCCGGGACTAGCGGGGGGGCAGTACTTC. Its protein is CASNPGLAGGQYF.

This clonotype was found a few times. CDR3 amino acids: CSVWREKTQYF. The CDR3 nucleotides read TGCAGCGTCTGGAGGGAGAAGACGCAGTATTTT. The chain has TRBV29-1 and TRBJ2-3; possible D gene TRBD2, 6 bases. The CDR3 has 11 residues. The V and J ends lost 6 bases and 9 bases respectively, with 13 bases between them. Looked up from germline, CDR1 is SQVTM and CDR2 is ANQGSEA.

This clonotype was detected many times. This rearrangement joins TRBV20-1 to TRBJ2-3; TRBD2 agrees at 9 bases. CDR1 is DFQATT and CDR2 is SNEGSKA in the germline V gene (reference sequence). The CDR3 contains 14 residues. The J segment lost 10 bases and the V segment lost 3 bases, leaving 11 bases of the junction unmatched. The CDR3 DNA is TGCAGTGCTAGCCCTTCAGCGGGGGGCGCGCCGCAGTATTTT. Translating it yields CSASPSAGGAPQYF.

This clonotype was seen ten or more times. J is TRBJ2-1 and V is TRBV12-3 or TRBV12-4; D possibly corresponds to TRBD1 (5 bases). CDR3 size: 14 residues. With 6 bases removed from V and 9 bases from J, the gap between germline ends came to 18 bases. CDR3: CASRRPQGAGEQFF. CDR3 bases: TGTGCCAGCAGGAGACCCCAGGGTGCAGGTGAGCAGTTCTTC.

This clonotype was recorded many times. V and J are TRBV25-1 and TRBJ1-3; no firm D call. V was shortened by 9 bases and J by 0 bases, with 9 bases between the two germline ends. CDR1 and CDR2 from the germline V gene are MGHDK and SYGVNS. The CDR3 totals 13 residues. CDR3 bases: TGTGCCAGTGTCACTACCTCTGGAAACACCATATATTTT. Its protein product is CASVTTSGNTIYF.